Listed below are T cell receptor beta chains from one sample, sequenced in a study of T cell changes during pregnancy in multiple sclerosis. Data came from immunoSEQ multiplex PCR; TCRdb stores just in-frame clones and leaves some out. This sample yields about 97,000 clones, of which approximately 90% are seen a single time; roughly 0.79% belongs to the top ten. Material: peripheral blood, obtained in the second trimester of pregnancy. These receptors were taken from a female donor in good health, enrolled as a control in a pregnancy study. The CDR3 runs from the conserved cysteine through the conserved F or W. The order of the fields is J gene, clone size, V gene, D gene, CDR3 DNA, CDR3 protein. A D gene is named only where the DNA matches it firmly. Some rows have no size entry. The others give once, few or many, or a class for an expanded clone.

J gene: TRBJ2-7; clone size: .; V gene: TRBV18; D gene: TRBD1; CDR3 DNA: TGTGCCAGCTCACCACAGAGGGGGCTATACTCCGGCGAGCAGTACTTC; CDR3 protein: CASSPQRGLYSGEQYF
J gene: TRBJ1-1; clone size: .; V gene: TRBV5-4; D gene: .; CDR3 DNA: TGTGCCAGCAGCGAAGCCCTGAATGAAGCTTTCTTT; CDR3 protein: CASSEALNEAFF
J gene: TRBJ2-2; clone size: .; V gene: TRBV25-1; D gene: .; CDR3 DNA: TGTGCCAGCAGTGAATATGAGGGTTGGAACACCGGGGAGCTGTTTTTT; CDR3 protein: CASSEYEGWNTGELFF
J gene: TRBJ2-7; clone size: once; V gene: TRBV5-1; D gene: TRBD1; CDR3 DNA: TGCGCCAGCAGCTTGGGGGACAGTTCCTACGAGCAGTACTTC; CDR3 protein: CASSLGDSSYEQYF
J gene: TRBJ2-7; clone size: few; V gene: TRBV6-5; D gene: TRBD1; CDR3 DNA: TGTGCCAGCGGGGACAGGAGATACGAGCAGTACTTC; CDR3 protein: CASGDRRYEQYF
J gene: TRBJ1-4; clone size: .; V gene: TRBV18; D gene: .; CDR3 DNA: TGTGCCAGCTCACCACCGGCCCCCGCTAATGAAAAACTGTTTTTT; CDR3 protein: CASSPPAPANEKLFF
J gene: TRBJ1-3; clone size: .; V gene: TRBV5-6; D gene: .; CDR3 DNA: TGTGCCAGCAGCTTGTACAACGGAAACACCATATATTTT; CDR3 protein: CASSLYNGNTIYF
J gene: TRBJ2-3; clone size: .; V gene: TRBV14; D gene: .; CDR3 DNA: TGTGCCAGCAGCCCCTATGCTGGCACAGATACGCAGTATTTT; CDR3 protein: CASSPYAGTDTQYF
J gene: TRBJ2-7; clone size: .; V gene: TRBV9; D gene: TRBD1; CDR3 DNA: TGTGCCAGCAGCGTAGGGGGACAGAACTACGAGCAGTACTTC; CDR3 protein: CASSVGGQNYEQYF
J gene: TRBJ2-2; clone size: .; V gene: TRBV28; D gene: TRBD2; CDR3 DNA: TGTGCCAGCAGTGTCCGGGGGGGAACCGGGGAGCTGTTTTTT; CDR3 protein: CASSVRGGTGELFF
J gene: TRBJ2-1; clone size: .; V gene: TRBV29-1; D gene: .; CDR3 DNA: TGCAGCCTTAGTAGGCTAGTTTACAATGAGCAGTTCTTC; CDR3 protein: CSLSRLVYNEQFF
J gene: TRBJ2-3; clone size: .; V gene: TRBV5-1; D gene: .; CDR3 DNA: TGCGCCAGCAGCACCAGGCTAGGGACATTCGCTAGCACAGATACGCAGTATTTT; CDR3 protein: CASSTRLGTFASTDTQYF